This entry is about one T cell receptor (beta chain). This entry belongs to a study of cytomegalovirus exposure and HLA in healthy donors. Donors had nominal health at sampling but likely had unrecorded immune exposures. The PCR ran on 60 Vbeta and 13 Jbeta primers. TCRdb's table, derived via immunoSEQ multiplex PCR, lists solely in-frame clones and lacks some. This sample has fewer than 200,000 clones, with less than 80% found just once. Germline CDR1 ENHRY, CDR2 SYGVKD. The V end was cut by 5 bases, the J end by 3 bases, with 10 bases between. The CDR3 spans 13 residues. This chain uses TRBV10-3 with TRBJ1-2; a weak D match, TRBD1 (5 bases). The specimen sequenced was PBMCs. The TCR comes from a female donor in good health and CMV-seronegative. CDR3 nucleotides: TGTGCCATCAGTAAAGGGGCGGACTATGGCTACACCTTC. Its translation: CAISKGADYGYTF.